The source of this TCR beta chain is a study of STAT5B mutations in CD4+ large granular lymphocyte leukemia. Study-level points and caveats: TRBV06-family usage was enriched in top patient clones (8/27) versus controls (2/35).

Germline V CDR1 and CDR2: SGHRS, YFSETQ. J lost 4 bases, V lost 0 bases, and 5 bases had no gene match. This CDR3 region has 15 residues. As regards this clone: What it binds is unknown.

This was a survey-level run. The data were produced by immunoSEQ multiplex PCR, yet TCRdb's version contains in-frame clones alone and is incomplete. The sample carries about 32,000 clones, 70% to 90% recorded once. Buffy coats from healthy blood donors served as controls. This receptor was obtained from a human donor in good health. This sequence joins TRBV5-1 and TRBJ2-3, with 7 bases matching TRBD2. Input material: CD4+ T cells from blood buffy coats. The CDR3 sequence is CASSLDPGGADTQYF. In nucleotides, the CDR3 is TGCGCCAGCAGCTTGGACCCGGGAGGAGCAGATACGCAGTATTTT.